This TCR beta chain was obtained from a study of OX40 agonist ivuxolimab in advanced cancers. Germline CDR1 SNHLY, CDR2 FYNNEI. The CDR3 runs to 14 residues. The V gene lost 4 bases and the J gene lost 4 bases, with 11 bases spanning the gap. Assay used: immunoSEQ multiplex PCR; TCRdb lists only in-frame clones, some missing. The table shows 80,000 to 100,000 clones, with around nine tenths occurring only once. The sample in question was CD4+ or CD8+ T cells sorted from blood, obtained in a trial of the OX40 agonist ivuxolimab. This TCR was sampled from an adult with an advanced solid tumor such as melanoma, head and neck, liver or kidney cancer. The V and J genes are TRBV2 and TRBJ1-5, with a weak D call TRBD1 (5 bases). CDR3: CASSADSENQPQHF. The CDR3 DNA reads TGTGCCAGCAGTGCCGACAGTGAAAATCAGCCCCAGCATTTT.